Shown below are 21 T cell receptor beta chains from a single sample sequenced in a study of neurological immune-mediated disorders. TCRdb ran MiXCR on the 5' RACE reads and lists one entry per CDR3 protein. The sample has about 74,000 distinct CDR3 sequences; around 5.5% are singletons. The sample was PBMCs. The receptors come from a man younger than 35 with multiple sclerosis.

This clonotype was counted at least ten times. V gene TRBV5-5 combines with J gene TRBJ1-6, with TRBD1 identical over 7 bases. CDR1 is SGHKS and CDR2 is YYEKEE in the germline V gene (reference sequence). V lost 0 bases, J lost 9 bases, and 3 bases stayed unmatched. The CDR3 runs to 14 residues. CDR3: CASSLGTGRSPLHF. The CDR3 bases are TGTGCCAGCAGCTTGGGGACAGGTCGTTCACCCCTCCACTTT. The full variable domain, its missing parts supplied by reference TRBV5-5 and TRBJ1-6, is DAGVTQSPTHLIKTRGQQVTLRCSPISGHKSVSWYQQVLGQGPQFIFQYYEKEERGRGNFPDRFSARQFPNYSSELNVNALLLGDSALYLCASSLGTGRSPLHFGNGTRLTVT.

This clonotype was detected many times. The V and J genes are TRBV12-3 or TRBV12-4 and TRBJ1-1; the D gene is possibly TRBD1 (6 bases). The germline V and J ends were trimmed by 6 bases and 3 bases, with 11 bases remaining between them. The CDR3 consists of 13 residues. This chain's CDR3 is CASRPQGYTEAFF. For the CDR3, the DNA is TGTGCCAGCAGACCCCAGGGGTACACTGAAGCTTTCTTT.

This clonotype has at least ten counts. The genes are TRBV5-1 and TRBJ1-3, with D hard to call. The CDR3 sequence is 16 residues long. Trimming left V 4 bases short and J 0 bases short, with 14 bases between. CDR1 is SGHRS and CDR2 is YFSETQ in the germline V gene. The CDR3 DNA follows: TGCGCCAGCAGCCCGAACCAGGTTCGCTCTGGAAACACCATATATTTT. The encoded protein is CASSPNQVRSGNTIYF.

This clonotype occurred many times. The chain has TRBV12-3 or TRBV12-4 and TRBJ2-2; 8 bases are a match to TRBD2. Germline trimming cut 1 base from V and 6 bases from J; bases unmatched to any gene: 7. The CDR3 has 16 residues. CDR3 sequence: CASSLDAGGLPGELFF. The CDR3 DNA reads as TGTGCCAGCAGTTTAGATGCGGGGGGCCTCCCCGGGGAGCTGTTTTTT.

V is TRBV7-9 and J is TRBJ1-2, with D uncertain. The ends were cut back, 4 bases at V and 4 bases at J, with 13 bases in the middle. Germline V gene sequence: CDR1 SEHNR, CDR2 FQNEAQ (reference sequence). The length of the CDR3 is 14 residues. The CDR3 protein is CASSSQGKAYGYTF. The CDR3 coding sequence is TGTGCCAGCAGCTCACAAGGAAAAGCCTATGGCTACACCTTC.

This clonotype was recorded at least ten times. The chain carries TRBV5-1 and TRBJ1-2; no clear D. Germline V CDR1 and CDR2: SGHRS, YFSETQ. V gave up 4 bases and J gave up 0 bases, with 13 bases separating them. The CDR3 sequence is 15 residues long. The CDR3 coding sequence is TGCGCCAGCAGCCAAAGACCCCAAGCTAACTATGGCTACACCTTC. Its translation is CASSQRPQANYGYTF.

The table lists this clonotype with many counts. The rearrangement links TRBV5-1 to TRBJ2-7; weak D call: TRBD1 (5 bases). The CDR3 is 16 residues long. V was shortened by 2 bases and J by 1 base, with 16 bases between the two germline ends. Germline V gene lookup returns CDR1 SGHRS and CDR2 YFSETQ. The CDR3 here is CASSFGSTEHSYEQYF. CDR3 coding DNA: TGCGCCAGCAGCTTTGGGTCGACAGAACATTCCTACGAGCAGTACTTC.

This sequence joins TRBV7-2 and TRBJ2-1; 7 nucleotides line up with TRBD1. Per germline, CDR1 SGHTA and CDR2 FQGNSA. With 5 bases clipped from V and 8 bases from J, the junction kept 9 bases outside the gene matches. The CDR3 has 14 amino acids. The CDR3 nucleotides read TGTGCCAGCAGCCGGGGAAACAGGGGCGATGAGCAGTTCTTC. It codes for CASSRGNRGDEQFF.

This clonotype was observed a few times. This chain joins TRBV7-6 and TRBJ2-1, with 8 bases that match TRBD1. CDR1 and CDR2 (germline): SGHVS, FNYEAQ. The CDR3 sequence is 14 residues long. J lost 6 bases, V lost 4 bases, and 5 bases had no gene match. As DNA, the CDR3 is TGTGCCAGCAGCTACGGACAGGGCCTCAATGAGCAGTTCTTC. Amino acids: CASSYGQGLNEQFF. The variable domain in full, completed from reference TRBV7-6 and TRBJ2-1, reads GAGVSQSPRYKVTKRGQDVALRCDPISGHVSLYWYRQALGQGPEFLTYFNYEAQQDKSGLPNDRFSAERPEGSISTLTIQRTEQRDSAMYRCASSYGQGLNEQFFGPGTRLTVL.

A few counts support this clonotype. The chain is built from TRBV7-2 and TRBJ1-5; the D is unclear. Germline loops: CDR1 SGHTA, CDR2 FQGNSA. The CDR3 runs to 15 residues. V lost 4 bases to trimming and J lost 4 bases, with 14 bases between them. The CDR3, as DNA: TGTGCCAGCAGCTCCGGGCCCTTCCAGAATCAGCCCCAGCATTTT. It is translated as CASSSGPFQNQPQHF. Variable domain in full (rest from reference TRBV7-2 and TRBJ1-5): GAGVSQSPSNKVTEKGKDVELRCDPISGHTALYWYRQSLGQGLEFLIYFQGNSAPDKSGLPSDRFSAERTGGSVSTLTIQRTQQEDSAVYLCASSSGPFQNQPQHFGDGTRLSIL.

This clonotype has ten or more counts. J is TRBJ2-3 and V is TRBV20-1, with TRBD2 matching 9 bases. The CDR3 is 16 residues long. Trimming took 3 bases from V and 4 from J; bases not matched to a gene: 11. Germline V CDR1 and CDR2: DFQATT, SNEGSKA (reference sequence). The CDR3 DNA sequence: TGCAGTGCTAGTCGGATTAATAGCGGGAGCGCAGATACGCAGTATTTT. Residues: CSASRINSGSADTQYF.

This clonotype was seen ten or more times. DNA for the CDR3: TGTGCCACCAGTGAGACAGGGGCTGGCGATGAGCAGTTCTTC. It codes for CATSETGAGDEQFF. This sequence joins TRBV24-1 and TRBJ2-1; 8 bases are a match to TRBD1. Germline CDR1 KGHDR, CDR2 SFDVKD. The CDR3 has 14 residues. V lost 4 bases, J lost 8 bases, and 6 bases stayed unmatched.

This clonotype was seen many times. The chain links TRBV10-3 to TRBJ2-3; TRBD2 agrees at 8 bases. Germline V gives CDR1 ENHRY, CDR2 SYGVKD. With 4 bases clipped from V and 2 bases from J, the junction kept 2 bases outside the gene matches. The CDR3 consists of 14 residues. This CDR3 reads CAISGGGFTDTQYF. The CDR3 region has the DNA TGTGCCATCAGTGGCGGGGGGTTCACAGATACGCAGTATTTT.

This clonotype was counted at least ten times. The chain links TRBV5-5 to TRBJ2-7; D not resolved. The CDR3 runs 11 residues. Germline loops: CDR1 SGHKS, CDR2 YYEKEE (reference sequence). The V end lost 0 bases, the J end lost 6 bases, and 4 bases lay between the germline ends. DNA of the CDR3: TGTGCCAGCAGCTTGGAATCCGAGCAGTACTTC. As protein: CASSLESEQYF.

This clonotype showed up just a few times. J is TRBJ1-5 and V is TRBV20-1, with D hard to call. Germline-derived CDR1 and CDR2 are DFQATT and SNEGSKA (reference sequence). This CDR3 has 13 residues. Trimming removed 3 bases from V and 3 bases from J, with 9 bases in between. The CDR3 region has the DNA TGCAGTGCTAGGACGGTTTACAATCAGCCCCAGCATTTT. Protein product: CSARTVYNQPQHF.

V usage is TRBV27 and J usage is TRBJ2-1; 7 bases agree with TRBD2. Germline V gives CDR1 MNHEY, CDR2 SMNVEV (reference sequence). The CDR3 is 16 residues long. With 6 bases clipped from V and 4 bases from J, the junction kept 12 bases outside the gene matches. CDR3: CASRTLTSATYNEQFF. The CDR3 DNA follows: TGTGCCAGCAGGACCTTAACTAGCGCCACGTACAATGAGCAGTTCTTC.

Only a few counts were recorded for this clonotype. The chain recombines TRBV3-1 with TRBJ2-7; TRBD1 agrees at 9 bases. Per germline, CDR1 LGHDT and CDR2 YNNKEL (reference sequence). V was pared by 4 bases and J by 2 bases, with 6 bases of the junction left unmatched. The CDR3 runs to 15 residues. The DNA for the CDR3 is TGTGCCAGCAGCCCTCTCGACAGGGGGGCCTACGAGCAGTACTTC. Translating gives CASSPLDRGAYEQYF.

This clonotype showed up many times. This rearrangement joins TRBV5-6 to TRBJ2-5; 13 bases are shared with TRBD2. Germline V gene lookup returns CDR1 SGHDT and CDR2 YYEEEE. The CDR3 runs to 15 residues. Trimming cost V 4 bases and J 7 bases; bases outside gene matches: 7. CDR3 in amino acids: CASSLGLAGVGTQYF. The CDR3, as DNA: TGTGCCAGCAGCCTAGGACTAGCGGGAGTGGGGACCCAGTACTTC.

This clonotype has ten or more counts. The genes are TRBV29-1 and TRBJ2-3; no definite D call. Germline V gene lookup returns CDR1 SQVTM and CDR2 ANQGSEA. The V gene lost 6 bases and the J gene lost 2 bases, with 6 bases spanning the gap. The CDR3 is made up of 11 amino acids. The CDR3 sequence is CSVEITDTQYF. The CDR3 coding sequence is TGCAGCGTAGAGATCACAGATACGCAGTATTTT.

This clonotype was detected ten times or more. The chain carries TRBV5-6 and TRBJ2-1; 11 nucleotides agree with TRBD1. V lost 3 bases, J lost 8 bases, and 7 bases stayed unmatched. Germline V gene data show CDR1 as SGHDT and CDR2 as YYEEEE. The CDR3 totals 15 residues. CDR3 nucleotide sequence: TGTGCCAGCAGCTCAGGACAGGGGGCAGGTGATGAGCAGTTCTTC. Translating gives CASSSGQGAGDEQFF.

The sample holds many counts of this clonotype. Written as DNA, the CDR3 is TGTGCCATCCAAGAGAACTGGCTAGCGGGAAACAATGAGCAGTTCTTC. Translating it yields CAIQENWLAGNNEQFF. J is TRBJ2-1 and V is TRBV10-3, with 9 nucleotides matching TRBD2. The germline gives CDR1 ENHRY, CDR2 SYGVKD. Trimming cost V 8 bases and J 5 bases; bases outside gene matches: 13. CDR3 length: 16 amino acids.